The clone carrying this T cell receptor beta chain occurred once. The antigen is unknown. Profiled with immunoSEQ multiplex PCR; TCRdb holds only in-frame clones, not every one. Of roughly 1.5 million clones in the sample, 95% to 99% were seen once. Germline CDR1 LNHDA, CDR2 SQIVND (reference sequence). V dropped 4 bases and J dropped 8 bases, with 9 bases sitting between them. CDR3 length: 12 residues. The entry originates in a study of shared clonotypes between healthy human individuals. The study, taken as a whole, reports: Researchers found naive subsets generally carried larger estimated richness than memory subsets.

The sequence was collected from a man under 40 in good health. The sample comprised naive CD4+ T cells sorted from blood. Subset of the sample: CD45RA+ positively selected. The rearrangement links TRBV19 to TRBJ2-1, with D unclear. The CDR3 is CASSSRQDEQFF. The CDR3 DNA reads TGTGCCAGTAGTAGCCGGCAGGATGAGCAGTTCTTC.